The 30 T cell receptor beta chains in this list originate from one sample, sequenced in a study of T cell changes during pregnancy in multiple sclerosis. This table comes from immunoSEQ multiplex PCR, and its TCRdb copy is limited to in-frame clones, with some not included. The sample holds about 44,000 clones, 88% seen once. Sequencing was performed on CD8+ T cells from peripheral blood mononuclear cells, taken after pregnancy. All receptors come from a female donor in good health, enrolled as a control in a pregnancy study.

The CDR3 spells CASSSGPLGYTF. The CDR3 DNA reads as TGTGCCAGCAGCTCAGGGCCTCTAGGGTACACCTTC. V gene TRBV7-9 combines with J gene TRBJ1-2; TRBD1 might be the D (5 bases). The V gene's germline CDR1 is SEHNR and CDR2 FQNEAQ (reference sequence). The CDR3 length is 12 residues. V dropped 4 bases and J dropped 11 bases, with 14 bases sitting between them.

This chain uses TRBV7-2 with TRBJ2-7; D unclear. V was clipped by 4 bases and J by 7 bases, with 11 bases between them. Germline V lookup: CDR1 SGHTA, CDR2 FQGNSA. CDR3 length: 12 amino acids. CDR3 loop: CASSSGLREQYF. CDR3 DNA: TGTGCCAGCAGCTCGGGTTTGCGGGAGCAGTACTTC.

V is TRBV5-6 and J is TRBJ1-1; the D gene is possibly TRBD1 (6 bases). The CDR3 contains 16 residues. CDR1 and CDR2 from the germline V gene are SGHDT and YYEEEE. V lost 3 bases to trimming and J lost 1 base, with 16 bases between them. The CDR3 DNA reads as TGTGCCAGCAGCTGGGGGGGGGCAGGGGCGAACACTGAAGCTTTCTTT. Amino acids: CASSWGGAGANTEAFF.

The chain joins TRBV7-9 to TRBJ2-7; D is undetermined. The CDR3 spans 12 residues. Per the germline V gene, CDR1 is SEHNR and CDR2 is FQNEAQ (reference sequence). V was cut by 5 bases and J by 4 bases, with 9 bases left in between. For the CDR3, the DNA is TGTGCCAGCAGCGGCTCTGGTTACGAGCAGTACTTC. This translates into CASSGSGYEQYF.

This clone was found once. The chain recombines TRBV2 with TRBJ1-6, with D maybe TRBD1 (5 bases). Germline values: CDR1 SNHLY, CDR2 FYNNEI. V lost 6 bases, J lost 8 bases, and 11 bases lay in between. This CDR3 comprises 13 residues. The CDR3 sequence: CASRQDLYSPLHF. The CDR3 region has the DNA TGTGCCAGCAGACAGGATTTATATTCACCCCTCCACTTT.

Here the CDR3 reads CASSFPSGNTIYF. The CDR3 DNA is TGTGCCAGCAGTTTCCCGTCGGGAAACACCATATATTTT. The chain combines TRBV28 with TRBJ1-3; D is unclear. The CDR3 is made up of 13 amino acids. The germline gives CDR1 MDHEN, CDR2 SYDVKM. Trimming removed 3 bases at V and 4 bases at J, with 7 bases between.

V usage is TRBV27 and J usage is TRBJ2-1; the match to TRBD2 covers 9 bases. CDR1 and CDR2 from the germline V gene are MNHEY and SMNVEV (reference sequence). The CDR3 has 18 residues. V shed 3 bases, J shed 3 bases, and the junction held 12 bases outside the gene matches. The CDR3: CASSFMGSSGAHYNEQFF. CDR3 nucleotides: TGTGCCAGCAGTTTCATGGGGTCTAGCGGGGCCCACTACAATGAGCAGTTCTTC.

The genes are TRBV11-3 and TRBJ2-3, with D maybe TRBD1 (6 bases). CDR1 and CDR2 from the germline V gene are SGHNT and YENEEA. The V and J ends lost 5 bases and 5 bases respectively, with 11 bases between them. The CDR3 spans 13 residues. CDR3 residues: CASSIPGEDTQYF. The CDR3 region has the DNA TGTGCCAGCAGCATTCCAGGGGAAGATACGCAGTATTTT.

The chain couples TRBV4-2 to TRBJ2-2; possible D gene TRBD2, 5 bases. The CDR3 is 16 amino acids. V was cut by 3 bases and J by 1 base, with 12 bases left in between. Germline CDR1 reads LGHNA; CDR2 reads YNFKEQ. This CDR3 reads CASSHKAGGNTGELFF. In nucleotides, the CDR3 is TGTGCCAGCAGCCACAAGGCAGGAGGGAACACCGGGGAGCTGTTTTTT.

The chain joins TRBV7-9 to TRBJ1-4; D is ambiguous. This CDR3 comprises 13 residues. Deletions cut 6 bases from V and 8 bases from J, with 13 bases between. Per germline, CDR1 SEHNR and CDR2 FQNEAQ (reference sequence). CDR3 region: CASRSGRNEKLFF. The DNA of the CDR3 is TGTGCCAGCAGGTCGGGGAGAAACGAAAAACTGTTTTTT.

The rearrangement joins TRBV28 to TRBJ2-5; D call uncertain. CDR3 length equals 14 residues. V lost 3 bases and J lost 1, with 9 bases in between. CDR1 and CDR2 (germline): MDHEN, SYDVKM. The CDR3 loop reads CASSFRSFQETQYF. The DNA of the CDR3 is TGTGCCAGCAGTTTTAGATCTTTCCAAGAGACCCAGTACTTC.

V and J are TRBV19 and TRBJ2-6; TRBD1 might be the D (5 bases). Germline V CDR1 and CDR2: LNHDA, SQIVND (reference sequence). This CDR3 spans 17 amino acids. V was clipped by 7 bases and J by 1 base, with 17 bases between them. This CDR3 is CASTGIDSLSGANVLTF. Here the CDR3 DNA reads TGTGCCAGTACGGGTATCGACAGTCTATCTGGGGCCAACGTCCTGACTTTC.

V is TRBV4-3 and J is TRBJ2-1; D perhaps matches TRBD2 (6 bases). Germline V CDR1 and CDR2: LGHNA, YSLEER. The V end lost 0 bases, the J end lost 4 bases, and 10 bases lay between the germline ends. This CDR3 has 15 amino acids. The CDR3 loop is CASSQEIAVYNEQFF. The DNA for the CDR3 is TGCGCCAGCAGCCAAGAGATAGCGGTGTACAATGAGCAGTTCTTC.

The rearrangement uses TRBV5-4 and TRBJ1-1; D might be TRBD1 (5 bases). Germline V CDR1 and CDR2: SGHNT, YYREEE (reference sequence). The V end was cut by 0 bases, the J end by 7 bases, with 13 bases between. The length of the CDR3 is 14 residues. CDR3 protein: CASSLVITGGEAFF. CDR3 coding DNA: TGTGCCAGCAGCTTGGTAATAACCGGGGGTGAAGCTTTCTTT.

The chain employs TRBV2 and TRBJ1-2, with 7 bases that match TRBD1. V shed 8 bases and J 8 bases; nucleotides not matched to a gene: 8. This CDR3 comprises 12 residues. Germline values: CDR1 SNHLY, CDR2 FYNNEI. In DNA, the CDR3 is TGTGCCAGCTTCGACAGGGATAAGGGCTACACCTTC. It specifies CASFDRDKGYTF.

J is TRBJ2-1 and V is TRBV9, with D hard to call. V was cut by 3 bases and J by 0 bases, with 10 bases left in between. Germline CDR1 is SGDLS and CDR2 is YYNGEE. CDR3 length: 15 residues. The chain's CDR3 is CASSGLTSSYNEQFF. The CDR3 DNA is TGTGCCAGCAGCGGTTTAACGAGCTCCTACAATGAGCAGTTCTTC.

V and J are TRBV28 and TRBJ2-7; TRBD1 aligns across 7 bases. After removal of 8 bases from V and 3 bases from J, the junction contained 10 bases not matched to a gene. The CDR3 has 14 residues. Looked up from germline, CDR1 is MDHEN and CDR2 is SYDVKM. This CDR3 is CASLPAAGGYEQYF. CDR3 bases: TGTGCCAGCCTACCGGCGGCAGGGGGCTACGAGCAGTACTTC.

The CDR3, as DNA: TGTGCCAGCAGTGCAGCTGGAGGCACAGATACGCAGTATTTT. This encodes CASSAAGGTDTQYF. The chain couples TRBV6-4 to TRBJ2-3; no definite D call. Germline CDR1 reads MRHNA; CDR2 reads SNTAGT. This CDR3 comprises 14 residues. With 4 bases removed from V and 1 base from J, the gap between germline ends came to 9 bases.

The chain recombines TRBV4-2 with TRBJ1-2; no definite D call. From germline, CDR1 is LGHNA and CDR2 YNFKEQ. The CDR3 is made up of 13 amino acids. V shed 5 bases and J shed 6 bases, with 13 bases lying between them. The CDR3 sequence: CASSLAGIDGYTF. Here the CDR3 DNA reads TGTGCCAGCAGCTTGGCAGGCATCGATGGCTACACCTTC.

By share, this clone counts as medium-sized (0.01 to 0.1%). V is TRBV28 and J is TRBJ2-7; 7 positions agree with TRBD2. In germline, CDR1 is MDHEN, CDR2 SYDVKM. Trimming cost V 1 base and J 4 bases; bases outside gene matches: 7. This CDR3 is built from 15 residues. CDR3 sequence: CASSLLGGDLYEQYF. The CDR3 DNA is TGTGCCAGCAGTTTATTGGGGGGGGACTTGTACGAGCAGTACTTC.

This CDR3 is CASSLPGRATEAFF. CDR3 nucleotide sequence: TGTGCCAGCAGTTTACCGGGCAGGGCCACTGAAGCTTTCTTT. This chain joins TRBV27 and TRBJ1-1; tentatively, D is TRBD1 (5 bases). V was cut by 2 bases and J by 4 bases, with 11 bases left in between. The germline V gene encodes CDR1 MNHEY and CDR2 SMNVEV (reference sequence). The CDR3 has 14 residues.

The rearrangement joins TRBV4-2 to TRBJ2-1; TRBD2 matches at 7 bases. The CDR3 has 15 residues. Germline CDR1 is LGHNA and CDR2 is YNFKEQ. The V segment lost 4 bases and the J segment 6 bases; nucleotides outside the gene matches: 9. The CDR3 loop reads CASSPEAGEVNEQFF. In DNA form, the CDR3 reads TGTGCCAGCAGCCCCGAGGCGGGGGAGGTCAATGAGCAGTTCTTC.

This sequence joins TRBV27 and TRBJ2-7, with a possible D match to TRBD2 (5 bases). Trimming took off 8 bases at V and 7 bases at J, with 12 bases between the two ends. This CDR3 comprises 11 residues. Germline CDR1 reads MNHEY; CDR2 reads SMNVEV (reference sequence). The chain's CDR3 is CASSIGLEQYF. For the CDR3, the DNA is TGTGCCAGCTCTATTGGACTGGAGCAGTACTTC.

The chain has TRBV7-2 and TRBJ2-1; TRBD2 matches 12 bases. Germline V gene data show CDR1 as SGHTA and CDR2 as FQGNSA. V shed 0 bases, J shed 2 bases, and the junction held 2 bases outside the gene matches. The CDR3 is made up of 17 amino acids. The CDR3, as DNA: TGTGCCAGCAGCTTAGCACTAGCGGGGGGCCCCTACAATGAGCAGTTCTTC. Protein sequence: CASSLALAGGPYNEQFF. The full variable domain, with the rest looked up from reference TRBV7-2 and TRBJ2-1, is GAGVSQSPSNKVTEKGKDVELRCDPISGHTALYWYRQSLGQGLEFLIYFQGNSAPDKSGLPSDRFSAERTGGSVSTLTIQRTQQEDSAVYLCASSLALAGGPYNEQFFGPGTRLTVL.

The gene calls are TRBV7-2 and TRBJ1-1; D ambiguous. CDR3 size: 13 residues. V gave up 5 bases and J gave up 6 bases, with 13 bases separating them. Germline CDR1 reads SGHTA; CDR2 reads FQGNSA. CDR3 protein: CASSPPGGSEAFF. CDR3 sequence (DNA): TGTGCCAGCAGCCCCCCAGGAGGGTCTGAAGCTTTCTTT.

CDR3 in amino acids: CASSVGGGSDGYTF. The DNA of the CDR3 is TGTGCCAGCAGCGTCGGCGGGGGTTCGGACGGCTACACCTTC. The gene calls are TRBV9 and TRBJ1-2; D is possibly TRBD1 (5 bases). Germline V gives CDR1 SGDLS, CDR2 YYNGEE. The V gene lost 2 bases and the J gene lost 8 bases, with 16 bases spanning the gap. The CDR3 totals 14 residues.

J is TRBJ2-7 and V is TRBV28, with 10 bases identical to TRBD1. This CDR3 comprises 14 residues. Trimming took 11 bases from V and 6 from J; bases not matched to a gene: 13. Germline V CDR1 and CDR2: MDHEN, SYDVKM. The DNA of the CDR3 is TGTGCCCTCCGGGGCGCGACAGGGGGCGGCGAGCAGTACTTC. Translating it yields CALRGATGGGEQYF.

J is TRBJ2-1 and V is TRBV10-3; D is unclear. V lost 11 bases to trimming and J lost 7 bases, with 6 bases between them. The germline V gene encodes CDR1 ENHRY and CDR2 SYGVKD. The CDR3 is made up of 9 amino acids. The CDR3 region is CAVVNEQFF. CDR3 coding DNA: TGTGCCGTAGTGAATGAGCAGTTCTTC.

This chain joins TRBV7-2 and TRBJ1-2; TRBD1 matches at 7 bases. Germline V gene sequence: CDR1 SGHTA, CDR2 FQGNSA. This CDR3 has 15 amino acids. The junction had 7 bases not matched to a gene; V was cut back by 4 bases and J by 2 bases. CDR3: CASSSQTGQNYGYTF. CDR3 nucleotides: TGTGCCAGCAGCTCCCAGACGGGACAGAACTATGGCTACACCTTC.

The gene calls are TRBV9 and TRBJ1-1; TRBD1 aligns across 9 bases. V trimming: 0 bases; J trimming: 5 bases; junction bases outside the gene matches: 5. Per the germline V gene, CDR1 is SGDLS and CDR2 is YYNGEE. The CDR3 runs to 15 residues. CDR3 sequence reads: CASSVAGDRETEAFF. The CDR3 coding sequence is TGTGCCAGCAGCGTAGCGGGGGACAGGGAAACTGAAGCTTTCTTT.